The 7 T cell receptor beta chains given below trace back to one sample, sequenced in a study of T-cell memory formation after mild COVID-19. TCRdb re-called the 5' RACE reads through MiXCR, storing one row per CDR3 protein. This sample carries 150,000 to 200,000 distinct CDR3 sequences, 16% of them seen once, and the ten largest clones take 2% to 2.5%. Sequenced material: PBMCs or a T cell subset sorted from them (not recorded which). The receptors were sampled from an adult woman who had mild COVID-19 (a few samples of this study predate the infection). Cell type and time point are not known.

The CDR3 region is CASSRQEALGLYF. The CDR3 DNA is TGTGCCAGCAGCCGACAGGAGGCCCTGGGCCTGTACTTC. The chain combines TRBV7-6 with TRBJ2-7, with D possibly being TRBD1 (6 bases). The CDR3 is made up of 13 amino acids. The germline CDR1 and CDR2 sequences are SGHVS and FNYEAQ. Trimming removed 5 bases from V and 12 bases from J, with 20 bases in between. Looking up the rest from reference TRBV7-6 and TRBJ2-7 gives the full variable domain: GAGVSQSPRYKVTKRGQDVALRCDPISGHVSLYWYRQALGQGPEFLTYFNYEAQQDKSGLPNDRFSAERPEGSISTLTIQRTEQRDSAMYRCASSRQEALGLYFGPGTRLTVT.

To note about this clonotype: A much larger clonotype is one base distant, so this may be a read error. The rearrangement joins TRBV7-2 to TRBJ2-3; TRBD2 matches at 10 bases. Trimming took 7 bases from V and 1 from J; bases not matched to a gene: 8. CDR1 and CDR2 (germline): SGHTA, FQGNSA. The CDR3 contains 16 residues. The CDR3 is CASNFTGTSGTDTQYF. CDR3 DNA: TGTGCCAGCAACTTTACCGGGACTAGCGGCACAGATACGCAGTATTTT. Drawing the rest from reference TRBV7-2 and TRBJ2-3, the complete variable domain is GAGVSQSPSNKVTEKGKDVELRCDPISGHTALYWYRQSLGQGLEFLIYFQGNSAPDKSGLPSDRFSAERTGGSVSTLTIQRTQQEDSAVYLCASNFTGTSGTDTQYFGPGTRLTVL.

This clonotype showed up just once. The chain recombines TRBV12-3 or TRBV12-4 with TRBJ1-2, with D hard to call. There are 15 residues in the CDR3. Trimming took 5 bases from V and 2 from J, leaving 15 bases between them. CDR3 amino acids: CASSPPTDGNYGYTF. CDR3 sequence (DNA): TGTGCCAGCAGTCCACCCACGGACGGGAACTATGGCTACACCTTC.

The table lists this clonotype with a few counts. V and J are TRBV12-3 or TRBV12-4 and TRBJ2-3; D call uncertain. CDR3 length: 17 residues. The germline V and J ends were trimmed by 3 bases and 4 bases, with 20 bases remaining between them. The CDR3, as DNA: TGTGCCAGCAGTTTCAGCAGGACGGCCTGGGGTCCAGATACGCAGTATTTT. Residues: CASSFSRTAWGPDTQYF.

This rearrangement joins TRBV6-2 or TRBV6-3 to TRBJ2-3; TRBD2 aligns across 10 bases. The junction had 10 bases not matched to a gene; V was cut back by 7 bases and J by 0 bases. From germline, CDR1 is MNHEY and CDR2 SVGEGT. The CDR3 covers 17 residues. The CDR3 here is CASTRLIAGGSTDTQYF. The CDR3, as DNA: TGTGCCAGCACCCGACTTATAGCGGGGGGCAGCACAGATACGCAGTATTTT.

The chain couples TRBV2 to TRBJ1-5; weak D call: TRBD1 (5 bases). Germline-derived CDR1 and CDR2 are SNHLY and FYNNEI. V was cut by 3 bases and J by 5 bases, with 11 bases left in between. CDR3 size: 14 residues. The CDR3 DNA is TGTGCCAGCAGTGAGGCAGGGCGACATCAGCCCCAGCATTTT. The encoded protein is CASSEAGRHQPQHF.

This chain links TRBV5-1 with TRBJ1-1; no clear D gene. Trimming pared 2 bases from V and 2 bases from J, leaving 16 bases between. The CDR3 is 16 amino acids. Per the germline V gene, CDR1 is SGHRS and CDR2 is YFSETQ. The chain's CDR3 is CASSLRQVQLNTEAFF. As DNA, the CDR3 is TGCGCCAGCAGCTTAAGGCAGGTTCAGCTAAACACTGAAGCTTTCTTT.